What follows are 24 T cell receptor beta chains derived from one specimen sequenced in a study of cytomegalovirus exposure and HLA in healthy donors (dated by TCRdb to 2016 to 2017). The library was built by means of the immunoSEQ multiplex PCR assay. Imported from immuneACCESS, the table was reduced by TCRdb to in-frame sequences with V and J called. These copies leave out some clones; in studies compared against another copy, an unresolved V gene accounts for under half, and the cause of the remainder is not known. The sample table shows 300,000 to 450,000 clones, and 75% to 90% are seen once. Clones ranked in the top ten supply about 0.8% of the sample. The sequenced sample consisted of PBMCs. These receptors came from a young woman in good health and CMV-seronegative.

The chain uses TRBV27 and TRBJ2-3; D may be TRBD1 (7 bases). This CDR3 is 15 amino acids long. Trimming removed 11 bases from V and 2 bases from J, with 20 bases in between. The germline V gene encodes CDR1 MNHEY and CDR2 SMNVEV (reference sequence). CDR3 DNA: TGTGCCGGAAAGGGGGCGATAGCGGCCACAGATACGCAGTATTTT. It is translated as CAGKGAIAATDTQYF.

The CDR3 DNA follows: TGTGCCAGCAGGGAGAGGAATCAGCCCCAGCATTTT. This codes for CASRERNQPQHF. This chain links TRBV27 with TRBJ1-5, with unresolved D. The germline V gene has CDR1 MNHEY and CDR2 SMNVEV (reference sequence). V dropped 6 bases and J dropped 4 bases, with 7 bases sitting between them. The CDR3 extends over 12 amino acids.

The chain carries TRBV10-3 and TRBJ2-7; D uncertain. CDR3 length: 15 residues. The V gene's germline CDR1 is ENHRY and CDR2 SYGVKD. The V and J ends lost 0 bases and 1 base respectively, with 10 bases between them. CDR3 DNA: TGTGCCATCAGTGAGTCAGCAGGTCGATCCTACGAGCAGTACTTC. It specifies CAISESAGRSYEQYF.

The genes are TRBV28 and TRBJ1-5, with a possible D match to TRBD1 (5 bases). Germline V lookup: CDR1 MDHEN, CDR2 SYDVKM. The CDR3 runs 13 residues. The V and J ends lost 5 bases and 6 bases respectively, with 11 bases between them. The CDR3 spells CASSTGGGQPQHF. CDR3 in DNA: TGTGCCAGCAGTACCGGCGGGGGTCAGCCCCAGCATTTT.

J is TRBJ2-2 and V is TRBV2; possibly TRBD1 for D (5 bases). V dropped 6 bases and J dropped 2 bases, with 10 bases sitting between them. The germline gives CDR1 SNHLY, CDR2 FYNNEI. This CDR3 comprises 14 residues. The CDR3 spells CASRGHSNTGELFF. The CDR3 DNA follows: TGTGCCAGCAGGGGGCACTCCAACACCGGGGAGCTGTTTTTT.

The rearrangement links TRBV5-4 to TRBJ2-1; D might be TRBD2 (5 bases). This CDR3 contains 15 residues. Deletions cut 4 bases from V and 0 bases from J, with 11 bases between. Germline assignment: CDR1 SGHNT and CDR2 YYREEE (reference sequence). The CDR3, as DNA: TGTGCCAGCAGCCCTCGGAGCGGCTCCTACAATGAGCAGTTCTTC. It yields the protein CASSPRSGSYNEQFF.

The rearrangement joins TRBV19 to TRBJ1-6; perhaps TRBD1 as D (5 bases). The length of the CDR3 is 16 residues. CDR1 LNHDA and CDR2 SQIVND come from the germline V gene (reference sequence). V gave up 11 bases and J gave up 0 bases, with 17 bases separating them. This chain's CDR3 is CASKIGGGSYNSPLHF. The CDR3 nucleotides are TGTGCCTCTAAAATTGGGGGGGGCTCCTATAATTCACCCCTCCACTTT. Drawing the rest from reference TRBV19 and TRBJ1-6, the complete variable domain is DGGITQSPKYLFRKEGQNVTLSCEQNLNHDAMYWYRQDPGQGLRLIYYSQIVNDFQKGDIAEGYSVSREKKESFPLTVTSAQKNPTAFYLCASKIGGGSYNSPLHFGNGTRLTVT.

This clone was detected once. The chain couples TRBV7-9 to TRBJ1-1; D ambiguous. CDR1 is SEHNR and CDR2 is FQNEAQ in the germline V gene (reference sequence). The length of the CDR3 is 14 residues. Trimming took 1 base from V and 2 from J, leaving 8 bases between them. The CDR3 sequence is CASSLGASNTEAFF. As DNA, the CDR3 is TGTGCCAGCAGCTTAGGGGCATCCAACACTGAAGCTTTCTTT.

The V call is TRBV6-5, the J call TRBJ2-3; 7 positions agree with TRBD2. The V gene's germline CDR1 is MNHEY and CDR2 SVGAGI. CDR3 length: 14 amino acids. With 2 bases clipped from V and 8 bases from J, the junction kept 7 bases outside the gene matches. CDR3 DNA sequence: TGTGCCAGCAGTTACAAGCGGGGTGCCGCTACGCAGTATTTT. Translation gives CASSYKRGAATQYF.

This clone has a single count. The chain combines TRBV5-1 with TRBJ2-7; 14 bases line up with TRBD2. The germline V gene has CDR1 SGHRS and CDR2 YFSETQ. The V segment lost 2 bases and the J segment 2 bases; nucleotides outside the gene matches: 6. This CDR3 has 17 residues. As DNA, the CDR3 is TGCGCCAGCAGCTTCTTAGCGACTAGCGGGAGGGCCTACGAGCAGTACTTC. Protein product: CASSFLATSGRAYEQYF.

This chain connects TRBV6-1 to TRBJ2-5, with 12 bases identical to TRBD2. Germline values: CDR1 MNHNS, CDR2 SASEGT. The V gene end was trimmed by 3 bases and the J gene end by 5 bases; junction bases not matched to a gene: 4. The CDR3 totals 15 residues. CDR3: CASSELAGGLETQYF. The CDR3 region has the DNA TGTGCCAGCAGTGAGCTAGCGGGGGGGCTCGAGACCCAGTACTTC.

The CDR3 bases are TGTGCCAGCAGCGCTTCCGGGACAGGCCCGGCCGGGGAGCTGTTTTTT. Its protein product is CASSASGTGPAGELFF. The rearrangement joins TRBV9 to TRBJ2-2; 8 positions match TRBD1. The V and J ends lost 3 bases and 6 bases, in that order; junction bases with no gene match: 10. The CDR3 is made up of 16 amino acids. Looked up from germline, CDR1 is SGDLS and CDR2 is YYNGEE.

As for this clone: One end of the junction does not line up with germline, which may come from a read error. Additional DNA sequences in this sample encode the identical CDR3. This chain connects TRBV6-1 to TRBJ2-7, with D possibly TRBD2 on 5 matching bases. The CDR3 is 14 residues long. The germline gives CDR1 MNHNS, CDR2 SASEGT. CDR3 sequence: CASSEAHGVYEQYF. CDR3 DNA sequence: TGCGCCAGCAGTGAAGCCCACGGGGTCTACGAGCAGTACTTC.

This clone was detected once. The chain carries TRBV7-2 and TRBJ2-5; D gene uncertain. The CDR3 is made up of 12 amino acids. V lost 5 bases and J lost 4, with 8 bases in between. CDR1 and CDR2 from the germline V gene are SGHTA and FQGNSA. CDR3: CASSPARETQYF. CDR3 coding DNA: TGTGCCAGCAGCCCAGCGCGAGAGACCCAGTACTTC.

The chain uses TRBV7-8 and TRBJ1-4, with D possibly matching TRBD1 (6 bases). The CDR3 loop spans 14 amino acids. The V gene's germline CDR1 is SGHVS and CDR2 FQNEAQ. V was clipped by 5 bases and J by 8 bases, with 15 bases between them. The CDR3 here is CASSLRGGGEKLFF. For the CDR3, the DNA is TGTGCCAGCAGCCTCCGGGGGGGCGGCGAAAAACTGTTTTTT.

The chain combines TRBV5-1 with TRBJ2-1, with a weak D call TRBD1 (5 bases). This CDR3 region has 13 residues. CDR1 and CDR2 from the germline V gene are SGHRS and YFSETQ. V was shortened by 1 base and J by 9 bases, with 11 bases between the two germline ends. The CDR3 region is CASSLRSQGEQFF. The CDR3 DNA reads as TGCGCCAGCAGCTTGAGGTCCCAGGGTGAGCAGTTCTTC. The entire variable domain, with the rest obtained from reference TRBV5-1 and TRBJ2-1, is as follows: KAGVTQTPRYLIKTRGQQVTLSCSPISGHRSVSWYQQTPGQGLQFLFEYFSETQRNKGNFPGRFSGRQFSNSRSEMNVSTLELGDSALYLCASSLRSQGEQFFGPGTRLTVL.

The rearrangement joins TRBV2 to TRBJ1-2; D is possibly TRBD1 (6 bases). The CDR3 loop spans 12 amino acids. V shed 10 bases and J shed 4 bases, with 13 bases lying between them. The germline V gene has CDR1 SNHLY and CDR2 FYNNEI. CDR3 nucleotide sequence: TGTGCCACACCAAGGGGGGGCTATGGCTACACCTTC. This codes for CATPRGGYGYTF.

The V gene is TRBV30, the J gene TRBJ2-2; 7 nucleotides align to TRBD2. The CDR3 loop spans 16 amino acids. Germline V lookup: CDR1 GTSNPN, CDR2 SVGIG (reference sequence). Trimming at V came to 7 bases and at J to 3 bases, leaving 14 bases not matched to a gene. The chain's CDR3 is CALNKGRGGDTGELFF. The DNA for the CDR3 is TGTGCCTTAAATAAAGGGAGGGGAGGGGACACCGGGGAGCTGTTTTTT.

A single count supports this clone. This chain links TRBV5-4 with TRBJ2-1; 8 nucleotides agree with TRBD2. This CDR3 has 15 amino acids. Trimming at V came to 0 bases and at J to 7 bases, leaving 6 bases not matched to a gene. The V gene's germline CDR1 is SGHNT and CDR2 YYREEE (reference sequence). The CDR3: CASSLDQGGRNEQFF. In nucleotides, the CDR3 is TGTGCCAGCAGCTTGGATCAGGGCGGGAGGAATGAGCAGTTCTTC.

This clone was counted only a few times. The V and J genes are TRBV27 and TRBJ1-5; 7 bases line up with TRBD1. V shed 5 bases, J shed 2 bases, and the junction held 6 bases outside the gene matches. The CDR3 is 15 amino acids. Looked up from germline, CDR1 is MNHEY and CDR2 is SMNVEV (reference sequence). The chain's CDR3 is CASSPGTVGNQPQHF. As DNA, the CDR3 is TGTGCCAGCAGTCCAGGGACAGTTGGCAATCAGCCCCAGCATTTT.

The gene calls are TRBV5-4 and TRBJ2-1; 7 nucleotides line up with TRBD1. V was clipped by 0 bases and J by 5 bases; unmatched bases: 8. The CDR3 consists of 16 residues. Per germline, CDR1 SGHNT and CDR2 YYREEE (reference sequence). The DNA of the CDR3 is TGTGCCAGCAGCTTGGCGAGACAGGGTTTCGACAATGAGCAGTTCTTC. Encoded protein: CASSLARQGFDNEQFF.

Here the CDR3 reads CASSPDRGRPEAFF. CDR3 bases: TGTGCCAGCAGCCCCGACAGGGGGCGGCCTGAAGCTTTCTTT. The chain combines TRBV7-8 with TRBJ1-1, with 10 nucleotides matching TRBD1. Germline V gene lookup returns CDR1 SGHVS and CDR2 FQNEAQ. This CDR3 comprises 14 residues. The J segment lost 6 bases and the V segment lost 5 bases, leaving 6 bases of the junction unmatched.

DNA of the CDR3: TGTGCCAGCAGTTTAGGAGCCCCCGGGGACACCATATATTTT. It is translated as CASSLGAPGDTIYF. The chain is built from TRBV27 and TRBJ1-3; D ambiguous. There are 14 residues in the CDR3. Germline CDR1 MNHEY, CDR2 SMNVEV (reference sequence). The germline V and J ends were trimmed by 2 bases and 8 bases, with 13 bases remaining between them.

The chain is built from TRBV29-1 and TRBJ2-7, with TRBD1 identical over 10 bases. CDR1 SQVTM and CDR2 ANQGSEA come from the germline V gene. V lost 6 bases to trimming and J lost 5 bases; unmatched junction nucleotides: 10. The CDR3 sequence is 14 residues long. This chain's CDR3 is CSVRGQGNVHEQYF. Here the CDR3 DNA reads TGCAGCGTGAGGGGACAGGGGAACGTCCACGAGCAGTACTTC.